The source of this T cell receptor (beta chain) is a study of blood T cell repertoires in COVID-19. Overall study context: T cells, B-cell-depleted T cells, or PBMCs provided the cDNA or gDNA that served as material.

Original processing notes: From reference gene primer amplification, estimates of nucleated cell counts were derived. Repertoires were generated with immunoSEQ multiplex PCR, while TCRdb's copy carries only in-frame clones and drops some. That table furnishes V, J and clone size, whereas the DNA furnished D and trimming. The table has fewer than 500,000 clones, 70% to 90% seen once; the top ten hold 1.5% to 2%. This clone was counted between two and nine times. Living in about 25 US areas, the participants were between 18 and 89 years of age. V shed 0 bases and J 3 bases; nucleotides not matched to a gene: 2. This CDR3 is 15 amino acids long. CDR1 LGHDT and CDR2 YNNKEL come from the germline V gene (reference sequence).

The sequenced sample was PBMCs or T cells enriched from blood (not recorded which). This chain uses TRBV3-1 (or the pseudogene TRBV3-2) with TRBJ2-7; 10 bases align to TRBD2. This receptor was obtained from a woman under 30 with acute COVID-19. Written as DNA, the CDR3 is TGTGCCAGCAGCCAAGAGGCTAGCGGGAGCTACGAGCAGTACTTC. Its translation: CASSQEASGSYEQYF.